The TCR beta chain described here comes from a study of spatial heterogeneity in lung cancer (dated by TCRdb to between 2018 and 2020). Regarding the study in general: Beta-chain transcripts were consistently detected in greater numbers than alpha-chain transcripts, which likely reflects a higher abundance of beta-chain transcripts. TCR repertoire features were related to nonsynonymous mutation counts determined by whole-exome sequencing of tumor tissue. In tumor regions, TCR transcript counts showed a strong correlation with a T cell transcriptional module score derived from matched bulk RNA-seq. In non-small cell lung cancer, the study made a quantitative comparison of TCR alpha and beta repertoires among multiple tumor regions, matched nontumor lung and blood. In the raw uncorrected reads, each unique combination of TCR and UMI appeared on average more than ten times. At surgery, both alpha and beta chains were TCR-sequenced in under 250 tumor regions, fewer than 65 matched nontumor lung samples and a few dozen PBMC samples. What the work shows at the level of the full study, not this receptor alone: Additional single-cell paired TCR alpha and beta sequencing was considered necessary to confirm, at a functional level, the hypothesis that regional TCRs recognize regional mutations. TCR-seq coverage of tumor T cells was estimated at only roughly 7.7% for alpha chains and around 13% for beta chains. The count of ubiquitous expanded TCRs correlated with the count of ubiquitous nonsynonymous mutations, and the count of regional expanded TCRs correlated with the count of regional nonsynonymous mutations. The tumor nonsynonymous mutation count correlated with the number of expanded intratumoral alpha and beta TCRs.

This clonotype was seen ten or more times. No cognate antigen has been identified for it. The input lacks base qualities; no much larger clone sits a single base away. The time point label for this specimen denotes: sample taken at primary tumor resection. Donors were some 70 patients with early-stage, untreated non-small cell lung cancer from the lung TRACERx cohort. Whole RNA extracted from tumor and nontumor lung tissue, or from cryopreserved PBMC samples, was used for TCR sequencing without cell sorting. Only patients with enough RNA available from two or more tumor regions were chosen for TCR sequencing. A lung pathologist reviewed the tumor and adjacent nontumor lung specimens before the specimens were selected. The library was produced with 5' RACE. The listed sequencing device is NextSeq 500. To allow correction of PCR and sequencing errors, the TCR library protocol tagged every TCR cDNA molecule with a unique molecular identifier. The original pipeline was this. TCR identification, UMI-based error correction and CDR3 extraction were performed with Decombinator tools. TCRs above a frequency of 2 per 1,000, corresponding to the top 1% of the tumor frequency distribution, were defined as expanded. Expanded tumor TCRs were classed as regional if statistically deemed absent (corrected P<0.05) from at least one tumor region, otherwise ubiquitous. Rényi diversity was computed with the R vegan package after subsampling each repertoire 100 times to 5,000 TCRs. CDR3 similarity networks were built from amino acid triplet string-kernel similarity, with CDR3s being connected when pairwise similarity was above 0.82. TCRdb passed the public sequencing reads through fastp at Q25 and MiXCR, retaining productive beta sequences. All rows with the same CDR3 protein become a single entry with the most common DNA and genes. The V and J calls reflect TCRdb's pipeline rather than the authors' work. The sample records around 4,800 distinct CDR3 sequences, around 11% of which are singletons. The leading ten clones occupy 26% of the sample.

The source material was lung tumor tissue, sampled at surgery. The TCR sequence derives from a male donor with early-stage non-small cell lung cancer.

CDR3 reads: CASSQVHNEQFF. The bases are TGCGCCAGCAGCCAAGTGCACAATGAGCAGTTCTTC. The chain is encoded by TRBV4-3 joined to TRBJ2-1; confidence is insufficient to name the D gene. The cysteine opens and the phenylalanine closes a CDR3 of 12 amino acids. Only CDR3 DNA remains: 36 bases, in frame from the first base. V lost 1 base and J lost 5 bases; the stretch between them is 3 bases long. Per the germline V gene, LGHNA is the CDR1 and YSLEER is the CDR2.